This T cell receptor beta chain came from a study of blood T cell repertoires in COVID-19. Trimming cost V 0 bases and J 7 bases, with 16 bases left between them. The CDR3 length is 15 residues. From germline, CDR1 is SGHRS and CDR2 YFSETQ. This table comes from immunoSEQ multiplex PCR, and its TCRdb copy is limited to in-frame clones, with some not included. The sample lists 150,000 to 200,000 clones, over 75% seen once, with approximately 26% in the top ten. This clone was counted a few times. The chain is built from TRBV5-1 and TRBJ1-2; D is possibly TRBD1 (6 bases). Source material: peripheral blood. This receptor was taken from a woman in her 70s with acute or convalescent COVID-19. The CDR3 sequence: CASSLDGTPKAGYTF. CDR3 bases: TGCGCCAGCAGCTTGGATGGGACACCGAAGGCTGGCTACACCTTC.